The 6 T cell receptor beta chains in this list originate from one sample, sequenced in a study of OX40 agonist ivuxolimab in advanced cancers. The data were produced by immunoSEQ multiplex PCR, yet TCRdb's version contains in-frame clones alone and is incomplete. This sample yields 25,000 to 35,000 clones, of which roughly 84% are seen a single time; about a quarter belongs to the top ten. Source: CD4+ or CD8+ T cells sorted from blood, taken in a trial of the OX40 agonist ivuxolimab. The source of these receptors is an adult with an advanced solid tumor such as melanoma, head and neck, liver or kidney cancer.

V is TRBV6-5 and J is TRBJ1-1; weak D call: TRBD1 (5 bases). CDR1 MNHEY and CDR2 SVGAGI come from the germline V gene. The CDR3 sequence is 11 residues long. Written as DNA, the CDR3 is TGTGCGTCGGGGCCGGACACTGAAGCTTTCTTT. Residues: CASGPDTEAFF.

The genes are TRBV5-6 and TRBJ2-5; 8 bases fit TRBD1. CDR3 length: 16 amino acids. CDR1 and CDR2 from the germline V gene are SGHDT and YYEEEE. V lost 0 bases, J lost 4 bases, and 8 bases stayed unmatched. The CDR3 protein is CASSLGQGAAPETQYF. CDR3 coding DNA: TGTGCCAGCAGCTTGGGGCAGGGGGCAGCGCCAGAGACCCAGTACTTC.

This chain links TRBV9 with TRBJ2-5; 8 nucleotides align to TRBD1. CDR3 length: 16 residues. V dropped 3 bases and J dropped 3; count of bases not matched to a gene: 10. Per germline, CDR1 SGDLS and CDR2 YYNGEE. In nucleotides, the CDR3 is TGTGCCAGCAGCGCTGACAGGGGCTGGGGGGAAGAGACCCAGTACTTC. Its translation is CASSADRGWGEETQYF.

The rearrangement uses TRBV7-2 and TRBJ2-3; the match to TRBD2 covers 8 bases. V lost 5 bases, J lost 5 bases, and 6 bases stayed unmatched. Germline V lookup: CDR1 SGHTA, CDR2 FQGNSA. The CDR3 runs 14 residues. CDR3 in amino acids: CASSPSGSGDTQYF. The CDR3 nucleotides are TGTGCCAGCAGCCCAAGCGGGAGTGGAGATACGCAGTATTTT.

This clone showed up just a few times. The V call is TRBV2, the J call TRBJ2-2; D may be TRBD2 (8 bases). Germline CDR1 and CDR2: SNHLY and FYNNEI. The CDR3 consists of 19 residues. Trimming pared 6 bases from V and 1 base from J, leaving 24 bases between. The CDR3 bases are TGTGCCAGCAGGGGAAGGGGGCTGGGCGGGAGGATGAACACCGGGGAGCTGTTTTTT. Amino acids: CASRGRGLGGRMNTGELFF.

The chain is built from TRBV13 and TRBJ2-7, with D unclear. The CDR3 consists of 13 residues. V lost 2 bases and J lost 0, with 5 bases in between. Germline CDR1 and CDR2: PRHDT and FYEKMQ (reference sequence). The CDR3 reads CASSLQSSYEQYF. The CDR3 DNA follows: TGTGCCAGCAGCTTACAATCCTCCTACGAGCAGTACTTC.